The 32 T cell receptor beta chains reported below all come from one sample, sequenced in a study of cytomegalovirus exposure and HLA in healthy donors. The study ran its PCR with 60 Vbeta and 13 Jbeta primers. Data came from immunoSEQ multiplex PCR; TCRdb stores just in-frame clones and leaves some out. The table includes a few hundred thousand clones, about four fifths detected once. The sequenced sample was PBMCs. Every receptor here comes from a young man in good health and CMV-seronegative.

The chain couples TRBV7-3 to TRBJ2-5, with 8 nucleotides matching TRBD1. After removal of 5 bases from V and 5 bases from J, the junction contained 10 bases not matched to a gene. This CDR3 region has 15 residues. In germline, CDR1 is SGHTA, CDR2 FQGTGA. The CDR3 here is CASSAGGGEGETQYF. CDR3 DNA: TGTGCCAGCAGCGCAGGGGGCGGGGAAGGGGAGACCCAGTACTTC. Using reference TRBV7-3 and TRBJ2-5 for the parts outside the CDR3, the full variable domain is GAGVSQTPSNKVTEKGKYVELRCDPISGHTALYWYRQSLGQGPEFLIYFQGTGAADDSGLPNDRFFAVRPEGSVSTLKIQRTERGDSAVYLCASSAGGGEGETQYFGPGTRLLVL.

This clone came up a few times. The chain recombines TRBV7-3 with TRBJ2-3, with 12 bases lining up with TRBD1. The length of the CDR3 is 17 residues. Losses at the gene ends were 5 bases for V and 1 base for J; bases not matched to a gene: 7. CDR1 and CDR2 from the germline V gene are SGHTA and FQGTGA. The CDR3 DNA follows: TGTGCCAGCAGCGACCCGGGACAGGGGGCCGGCACAGATACGCAGTATTTT. It yields the protein CASSDPGQGAGTDTQYF.

The CDR3 nucleotides read TGTGCCAGCACTTTAACCGGGACAGGTAACAATGAGCAGTTCTTC. Residues: CASTLTGTGNNEQFF. The chain couples TRBV2 to TRBJ2-1, with TRBD1 matching 8 bases. CDR1 is SNHLY, CDR2 FYNNEI, per germline. The ends lost 7 bases at V and 5 bases at J; junction bases unmatched: 10. The CDR3 has 15 amino acids.

V is TRBV15 and J is TRBJ2-7, with TRBD1 as a possible D gene (5 bases). The CDR3 runs to 18 residues. Trimming cost V 0 bases and J 1 base, with 19 bases left between them. Germline CDR1 LNHNV, CDR2 YYDKDF (reference sequence). CDR3 region: CATSRDAPRAGHSYEQYF. The DNA of the CDR3 is TGTGCCACCAGCAGAGATGCCCCCAGAGCCGGACATTCCTACGAGCAGTACTTC.

The J gene is TRBJ2-5, the V gene TRBV5-6; D not resolved. Trimming stripped 4 bases from V and 4 bases from J, with 20 bases between. This CDR3 region has 16 residues. The germline gives CDR1 SGHDT, CDR2 YYEEEE. The CDR3 DNA reads TGTGCCAGCAGCCGTTGGGTCCAGCGTTCAAGAGAGACCCAGTACTTC. Protein product: CASSRWVQRSRETQYF.

Details on this clone: A junction boundary mismatches the germline segment, possibly from a read error. This sequence joins TRBV7-7 and TRBJ2-2, with no clear D. Germline-derived CDR1 and CDR2 are SSHAT and FNYEAQ (reference sequence). The CDR3 length is 17 residues. CDR3: CASSLYPPGANTGELFF. The CDR3 coding sequence is TGTGCTAGCAGCTTATACCCCCCAGGCGCGAACACCGGGGAGCTGTTTTTT.

This clone has only one observation. Other DNA sequences of this sample code for an identical CDR3. V gene TRBV2 combines with J gene TRBJ2-7, with D possibly being TRBD2 (6 bases). The CDR3 runs 14 residues. Trimming removed 1 base at V and 1 base at J, with 8 bases between. Germline-derived CDR1 and CDR2 are SNHLY and FYNNEI. The CDR3 reads CASSEGGDSYEQYF. The CDR3 coding sequence is TGTGCCAGCAGTGAAGGCGGGGATTCCTACGAGCAGTACTTC.

This clone is a singleton in its sample. The gene calls are TRBV5-1 and TRBJ2-1; no clear D gene. V was trimmed by 6 bases and J by 4 bases, leaving 14 bases between them. Per the germline V gene, CDR1 is SGHRS and CDR2 is YFSETQ. This CDR3 spans 14 amino acids. CDR3 nucleotide sequence: TGCGCCAGCACACCTTTGTCGGTGTACAATGAGCAGTTCTTC. This translates into CASTPLSVYNEQFF.

V is TRBV28 and J is TRBJ1-5; D is ambiguous. The V end was cut by 1 base, the J end by 6 bases, with 7 bases between. Germline-derived CDR1 and CDR2 are MDHEN and SYDVKM. This CDR3 has 13 residues. CDR3 region: CASSLFEFQPQHF. Written as DNA, the CDR3 is TGTGCCAGCAGTTTATTCGAGTTTCAGCCCCAGCATTTT.

The V call is TRBV28, the J call TRBJ1-2; TRBD1 matches at 8 bases. Per the germline V gene, CDR1 is MDHEN and CDR2 is SYDVKM. Trimming at V came to 8 bases and at J to 1 base, leaving 3 bases not matched to a gene. The CDR3 sequence is 13 residues long. The CDR3 sequence: CASRQGSNYGYTF. The CDR3, as DNA: TGTGCCAGCCGACAGGGGAGTAACTATGGCTACACCTTC.

The sample holds a few counts of this clone. The junction does not match germline at one end; this may be a read error. The same CDR3 also results from other DNA sequences found in this sample. This chain links TRBV7-7 with TRBJ2-3; D is uncertain. Germline CDR1 reads SSHAT; CDR2 reads FNYEAQ (reference sequence). The CDR3 consists of 13 residues. The CDR3 nucleotides read TGTGCTAGCAGCCTAAGCCCCACAGATACGCAGTATTTT. This gives the protein CASSLSPTDTQYF.

The chain employs TRBV7-2 and TRBJ2-7, with unresolved D. The CDR3 has 12 amino acids. Germline CDR1 and CDR2: SGHTA and FQGNSA. Trimming left V 3 bases short and J 5 bases short, with 8 bases between. In DNA, the CDR3 is TGTGCCAGCAGCTTCCTCTTCGACGAGCAGTACTTC. Translating it yields CASSFLFDEQYF.

The genes are TRBV19 and TRBJ1-2; 11 positions match TRBD1. Germline CDR1 and CDR2: LNHDA and SQIVND (reference sequence). With 7 bases clipped from V and 7 bases from J, the junction kept 5 bases outside the gene matches. The CDR3 has 13 amino acids. The CDR3 nucleotides are TGTGCCAGTATGGACAGGGGGCGAACTGGCTACACCTTC. Translation gives CASMDRGRTGYTF.

This rearrangement joins TRBV18 to TRBJ2-7; 7 nucleotides line up with TRBD1. The germline V gene has CDR1 KGHSH and CDR2 LQKENI. After removal of 3 bases from V and 2 bases from J, the junction contained 7 bases not matched to a gene. CDR3 length equals 15 residues. The CDR3 coding sequence is TGTGCCAGCTCACCCCGGACAGGAAAAACCTACGAGCAGTACTTC. Its protein is CASSPRTGKTYEQYF.

V usage is TRBV13 and J usage is TRBJ2-3; D is ambiguous. The length of the CDR3 is 15 residues. Germline V gene data show CDR1 as PRHDT and CDR2 as FYEKMQ (reference sequence). The germline V and J ends were trimmed by 5 bases and 2 bases, with 14 bases remaining between them. The DNA of the CDR3 is TGTGCCAGCAGCGCACAGTACCCCTTCACAGATACGCAGTATTTT. Amino acid sequence: CASSAQYPFTDTQYF. Variable domain in full (rest from reference TRBV13 and TRBJ2-3): AAGVIQSPRHLIKEKRETATLKCYPIPRHDTVYWYQQGPGQDPQFLISFYEKMQSDKGSIPDRFSAQQFSDYHSELNMSSLELGDSALYFCASSAQYPFTDTQYFGPGTRLTVL.

Only a few counts were recorded for this clone. The rearrangement links TRBV10-1 to TRBJ1-5; 9 nucleotides match TRBD1. The J segment lost 5 bases and the V segment lost 7 bases, leaving 9 bases of the junction unmatched. This CDR3 spans 15 amino acids. Germline V gene data show CDR1 as WNHNN and CDR2 as SYGVQD (reference sequence). The CDR3, as DNA: TGCGCCAGCATTTGGACAGGGGCGCCATATCAGCCCCAGCATTTT. It specifies CASIWTGAPYQPQHF.

The chain carries TRBV5-1 and TRBJ2-5, with 7 bases matching TRBD1. The V gene's germline CDR1 is SGHRS and CDR2 YFSETQ. The V segment lost 3 bases and the J segment 4 bases; nucleotides outside the gene matches: 6. This CDR3 region has 14 residues. The CDR3 loop is CASSSTGRVETQYF. CDR3 nucleotide sequence: TGCGCCAGCAGCTCGACAGGGCGGGTAGAGACCCAGTACTTC.

Worth noting for this clone: The same CDR3 can be traced to other DNA sequences in this sample. The chain links TRBV28 to TRBJ1-1; 10 bases agree with TRBD1. The ends lost 5 bases at V and 5 bases at J; junction bases unmatched: 5. From germline, CDR1 is MDHEN and CDR2 SYDVKM. CDR3 length: 14 amino acids. The CDR3 nucleotides are TGTGCCAGCAGTCCGACAGGGGGCAGGACTGAAGCTTTCTTT. Translation gives CASSPTGGRTEAFF.

This rearrangement joins TRBV5-1 to TRBJ2-5, with a possible D match to TRBD2 (6 bases). Trimming left V 0 bases short and J 4 bases short, with 16 bases between. The germline CDR1 and CDR2 sequences are SGHRS and YFSETQ. The CDR3 is made up of 16 amino acids. The CDR3 is CASSLVASSVRETQYF. CDR3 sequence (DNA): TGCGCCAGCAGCTTGGTAGCATCTAGCGTCCGAGAGACCCAGTACTTC.

The chain uses TRBV19 and TRBJ1-6; a weak D match, TRBD1 (5 bases). V shed 5 bases and J shed 0 bases, with 14 bases lying between them. Germline CDR1 is LNHDA and CDR2 is SQIVND (reference sequence). CDR3 length: 17 amino acids. The chain's CDR3 is CASSDTQGSSYNSPLHF. The CDR3 DNA reads as TGTGCCAGTAGTGACACCCAGGGAAGCTCCTATAATTCACCCCTCCACTTT.

In this sample, this clone turned up a few times. The chain links TRBV6-1 to TRBJ1-3; D call uncertain. V was pared by 6 bases and J by 0 bases, with 12 bases between. Germline CDR1 and CDR2: MNHNS and SASEGT. The CDR3 contains 15 residues. The CDR3 reads CASSAWALSGNTIYF. The CDR3 region has the DNA TGTGCCAGCAGCGCCTGGGCGCTCTCTGGAAACACCATATATTTT.

CDR3 sequence: CASSSRGLEEKLFF. In DNA form, the CDR3 reads TGTGCCAGCAGCAGCCGGGGGTTGGAGGAAAAACTGTTTTTT. The chain carries TRBV7-6 and TRBJ1-4, with D possibly TRBD1 on 5 matching bases. V shed 5 bases and J shed 8 bases, with 15 bases lying between them. This CDR3 is built from 14 residues. In germline, CDR1 is SGHVS, CDR2 FNYEAQ. Full variable domain (outside the CDR3, taken from reference TRBV7-6 and TRBJ1-4): GAGVSQSPRYKVTKRGQDVALRCDPISGHVSLYWYRQALGQGPEFLTYFNYEAQQDKSGLPNDRFSAERPEGSISTLTIQRTEQRDSAMYRCASSSRGLEEKLFFGSGTQLSVL.

With regard to this clone: Mismatch with germline at one junction end may stem from a read error. This sequence joins TRBV7-7 and TRBJ2-5, with 12 bases that match TRBD2. The CDR3 sequence is 20 residues long. CDR1 is SSHAT, CDR2 FNYEAQ, per germline (reference sequence). The chain's CDR3 is CASSPRGRALASGGAETQYF. The DNA for the CDR3 is TGTGCTAGCAGCCCTAGAGGCAGGGCCCTTGCTAGCGGGGGGGCGGAGACCCAGTACTTC. Complete variable domain (other parts from reference TRBV7-7 and TRBJ2-5): GAGVSQSPRYKVTKRGQDVTLRCDPISSHATLYWYQQALGQGPEFLTYFNYEAQPDKSGLPSDRFSAERPEGSISTLTIQRTEQRDSAMYRCASSPRGRALASGGAETQYFGPGTRLLVL.

CDR3 nucleotides: TGTGCCAGCAGCGTAGAGGGGGGGACTCTAGATACGCAGTATTTT. Its translation: CASSVEGGTLDTQYF. This sequence joins TRBV9 and TRBJ2-3, with a tentative D call TRBD2 (7 bases). V shed 0 bases and J shed 5 bases, with 13 bases lying between them. The CDR3 length is 15 residues. CDR1 SGDLS and CDR2 YYNGEE come from the germline V gene.

J is TRBJ2-5 and V is TRBV11-2; TRBD2 matches at 12 bases. V was clipped by 0 bases and J by 4 bases; unmatched bases: 9. This CDR3 is built from 18 residues. Germline lookup yields CDR1 SGHAT and CDR2 FQNNGV. DNA for the CDR3: TGTGCCAGCAGCTTAGACTCGGCTAGCGGGGGGGCCTTAGAGACCCAGTACTTC. Translated, it gives CASSLDSASGGALETQYF.

This clone was observed a few times. The genes are TRBV18 and TRBJ1-2; 7 bases are a match to TRBD1. Per the germline V gene, CDR1 is KGHSH and CDR2 is LQKENI. This CDR3 contains 14 residues. V was clipped by 4 bases and J by 7 bases; unmatched bases: 9. The CDR3 reads CASSLRQGSSGYTF. The CDR3 nucleotides are TGTGCCAGCTCACTCCGACAGGGAAGCTCTGGCTACACCTTC.

The CDR3, as DNA: TGTGCCAGTAGTATCAGGGGGATTGGAAACACCATATATTTT. Its protein is CASSIRGIGNTIYF. The chain links TRBV19 to TRBJ1-3, with 7 bases aligning to TRBD1. Trimming cost V 3 bases and J 3 bases; bases outside gene matches: 2. The germline CDR1 and CDR2 sequences are LNHDA and SQIVND (reference sequence). The CDR3 totals 14 residues. Using reference TRBV19 and TRBJ1-3 for the parts outside the CDR3, the full variable domain is DGGITQSPKYLFRKEGQNVTLSCEQNLNHDAMYWYRQDPGQGLRLIYYSQIVNDFQKGDIAEGYSVSREKKESFPLTVTSAQKNPTAFYLCASSIRGIGNTIYFGEGSWLTVV.

This chain links TRBV28 with TRBJ2-2, with 7 bases matching TRBD2. Germline V lookup: CDR1 MDHEN, CDR2 SYDVKM. The CDR3 totals 14 residues. Trimming took 2 bases from V and 6 from J; bases not matched to a gene: 3. CDR3 sequence (DNA): TGTGCCAGCAGTTTAGCGGGGGTGGCCGGGGAGCTGTTTTTT. The encoded protein is CASSLAGVAGELFF.

The chain links TRBV9 to TRBJ2-2; D gene uncertain. CDR3 length equals 17 residues. V lost 0 bases and J lost 2, with 14 bases in between. Per the germline V gene, CDR1 is SGDLS and CDR2 is YYNGEE. This CDR3 is CASSVGEKTYNTGELFF. The CDR3 DNA reads as TGTGCCAGCAGCGTAGGTGAGAAGACATACAACACCGGGGAGCTGTTTTTT. Full variable domain (outside the CDR3, taken from reference TRBV9 and TRBJ2-2): DSGVTQTPKHLITATGQRVTLRCSPRSGDLSVYWYQQSLDQGLQFLIQYYNGEERAKGNILERFSAQQFPDLHSELNLSSLELGDSALYFCASSVGEKTYNTGELFFGEGSRLTVL.

The rearrangement uses TRBV7-9 and TRBJ2-1, with a possible D match to TRBD1 (6 bases). Deletions cut 5 bases from V and 8 bases from J, with 19 bases between. The CDR3 covers 15 residues. Germline lookup yields CDR1 SEHNR and CDR2 FQNEAQ (reference sequence). The CDR3 reads CASSISQGKGDEQFF. In nucleotides, the CDR3 is TGTGCCAGCAGCATATCCCAGGGCAAGGGGGATGAGCAGTTCTTC.

V and J are TRBV2 and TRBJ2-7; possible D gene TRBD2, 5 bases. This CDR3 contains 16 residues. The germline gives CDR1 SNHLY, CDR2 FYNNEI. Deletions cut 5 bases from V and 3 bases from J, with 20 bases between. DNA for the CDR3: TGTGCCAGCAGTCTCGGCGTTTCGGGGAGCGGCTACGAGCAGTACTTC. Translating it yields CASSLGVSGSGYEQYF.

The chain has TRBV10-1 and TRBJ2-3; the match to TRBD2 covers 10 bases. Trimming at V came to 0 bases and at J to 0 bases, leaving 24 bases not matched to a gene. The CDR3 loop spans 24 amino acids. Germline V gene data show CDR1 as WNHNN and CDR2 as SYGVQD (reference sequence). CDR3 residues: CASSESGGSVKGLANILSTDTQYF. CDR3 coding DNA: TGCGCCAGCAGTGAGTCGGGGGGGTCAGTTAAGGGACTAGCGAATATCCTTAGCACAGATACGCAGTATTTT.